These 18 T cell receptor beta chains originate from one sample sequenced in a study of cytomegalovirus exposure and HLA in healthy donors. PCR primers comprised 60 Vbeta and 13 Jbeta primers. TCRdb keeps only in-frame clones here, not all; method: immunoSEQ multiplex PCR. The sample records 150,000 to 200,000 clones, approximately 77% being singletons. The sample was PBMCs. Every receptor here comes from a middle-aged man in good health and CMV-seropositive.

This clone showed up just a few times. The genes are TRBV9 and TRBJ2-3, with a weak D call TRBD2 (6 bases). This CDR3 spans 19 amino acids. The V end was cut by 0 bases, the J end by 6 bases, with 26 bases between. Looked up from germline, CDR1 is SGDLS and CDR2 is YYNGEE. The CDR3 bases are TGTGCCAGCAGCGTAGCTACAGTTAACGGGGGTAAGAGACTGGATACGCAGTATTTT. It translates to CASSVATVNGGKRLDTQYF.

The CDR3 nucleotides read TGCGCCAGCAGCCAAGACTGGACAGGAGCCTACGAGCAGTACTTC. It encodes CASSQDWTGAYEQYF. The V call is TRBV4-3, the J call TRBJ2-7; 7 nucleotides line up with TRBD1. Per germline, CDR1 LGHNA and CDR2 YSLEER. Germline trimming cut 0 bases from V and 2 bases from J; bases unmatched to any gene: 4. There are 15 residues in the CDR3.

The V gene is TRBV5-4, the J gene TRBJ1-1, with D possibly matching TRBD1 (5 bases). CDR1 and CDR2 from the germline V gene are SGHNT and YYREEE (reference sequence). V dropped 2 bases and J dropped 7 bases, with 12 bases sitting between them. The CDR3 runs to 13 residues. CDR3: CASSFGGVNEAFF. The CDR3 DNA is TGTGCCAGCAGCTTTGGAGGGGTTAATGAAGCTTTCTTT. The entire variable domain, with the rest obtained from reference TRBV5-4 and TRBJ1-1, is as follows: ETGVTQSPTHLIKTRGQQVTLRCSSQSGHNTVSWYQQALGQGPQFIFQYYREEENGRGNFPPRFSGLQFPNYSSELNVNALELDDSALYLCASSFGGVNEAFFGQGTRLTVV.

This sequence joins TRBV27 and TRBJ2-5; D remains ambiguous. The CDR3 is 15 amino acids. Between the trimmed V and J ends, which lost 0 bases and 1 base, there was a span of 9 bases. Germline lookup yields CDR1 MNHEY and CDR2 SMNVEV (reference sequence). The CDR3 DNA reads TGTGCCAGCAGTTTATCGTTGGCGGCCCAAGAGACCCAGTACTTC. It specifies CASSLSLAAQETQYF.

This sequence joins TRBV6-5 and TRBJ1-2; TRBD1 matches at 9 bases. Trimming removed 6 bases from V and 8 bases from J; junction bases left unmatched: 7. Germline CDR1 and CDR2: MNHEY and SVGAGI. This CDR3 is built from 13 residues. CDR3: CASRPGTGRGYTF. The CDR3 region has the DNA TGTGCCAGCAGACCCGGGACAGGGAGGGGCTACACCTTC.

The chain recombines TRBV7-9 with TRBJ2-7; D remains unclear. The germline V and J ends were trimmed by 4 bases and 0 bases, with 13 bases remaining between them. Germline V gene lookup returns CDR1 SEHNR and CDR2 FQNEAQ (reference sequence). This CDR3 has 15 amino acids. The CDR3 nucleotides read TGTGCCAGCAGCTCGATATCTTTTAGCTCCTACGAGCAGTACTTC. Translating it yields CASSSISFSSYEQYF.

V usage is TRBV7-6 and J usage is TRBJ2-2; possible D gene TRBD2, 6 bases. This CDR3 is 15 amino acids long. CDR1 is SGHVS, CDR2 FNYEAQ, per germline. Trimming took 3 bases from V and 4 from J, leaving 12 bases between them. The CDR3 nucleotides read TGTGCCAGCAGCTTTAGTGTGGGAGGCACCGGGGAGCTGTTTTTT. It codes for CASSFSVGGTGELFF.

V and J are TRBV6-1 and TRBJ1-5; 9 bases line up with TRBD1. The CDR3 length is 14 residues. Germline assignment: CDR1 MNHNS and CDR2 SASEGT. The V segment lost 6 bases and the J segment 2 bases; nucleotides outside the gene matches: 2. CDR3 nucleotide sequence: TGTGCCAGCAGGGGACAGGGAGGCAATCAGCCCCAGCATTTT. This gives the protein CASRGQGGNQPQHF.

CDR3 in DNA: TGTGCCAGCAGCCCAGGACAGACCAGTACATACCCCTATGGCTACACCTTC. This translates into CASSPGQTSTYPYGYTF. The chain couples TRBV7-9 to TRBJ1-2, with D tentatively TRBD1 (6 bases). The CDR3 extends over 17 amino acids. V was shortened by 5 bases and J by 4 bases, with 23 bases between the two germline ends. Per the germline V gene, CDR1 is SEHNR and CDR2 is FQNEAQ (reference sequence).

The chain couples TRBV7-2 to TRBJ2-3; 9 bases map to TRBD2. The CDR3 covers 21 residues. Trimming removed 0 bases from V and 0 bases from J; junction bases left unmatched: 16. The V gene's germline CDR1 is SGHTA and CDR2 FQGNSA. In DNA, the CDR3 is TGTGCCAGCAGCTTAGCGGCTAGCGGGGAACTACTCCTAACCAGCACAGATACGCAGTATTTT. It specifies CASSLAASGELLLTSTDTQYF.

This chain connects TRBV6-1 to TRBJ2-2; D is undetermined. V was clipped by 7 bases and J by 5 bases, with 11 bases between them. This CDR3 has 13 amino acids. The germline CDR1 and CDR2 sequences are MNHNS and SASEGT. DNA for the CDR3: TGTGCCAGCAAAGCCAGGTCGACCGGGGAGCTGTTTTTT. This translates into CASKARSTGELFF.

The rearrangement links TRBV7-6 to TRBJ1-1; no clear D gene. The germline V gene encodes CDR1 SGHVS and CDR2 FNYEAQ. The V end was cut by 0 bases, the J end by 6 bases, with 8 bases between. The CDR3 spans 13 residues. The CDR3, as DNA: TGTGCCAGCAGCTTAGCACAAGACTCTGAAGCTTTCTTT. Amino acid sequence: CASSLAQDSEAFF.

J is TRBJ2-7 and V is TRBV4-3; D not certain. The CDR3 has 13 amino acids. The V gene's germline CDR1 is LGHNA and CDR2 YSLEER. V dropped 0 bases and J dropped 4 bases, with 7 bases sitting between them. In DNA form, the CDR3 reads TGCGCCAGCAGCCAAGATCTAGTTTACGAGCAGTACTTC. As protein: CASSQDLVYEQYF.

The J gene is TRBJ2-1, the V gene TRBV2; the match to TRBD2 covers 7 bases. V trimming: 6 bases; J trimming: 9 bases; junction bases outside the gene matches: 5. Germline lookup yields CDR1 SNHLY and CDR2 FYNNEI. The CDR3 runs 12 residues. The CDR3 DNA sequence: TGTGCCAGCAGCGTGACTAGCCGTGAGCAGTTCTTC. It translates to CASSVTSREQFF.

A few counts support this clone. The CDR3 loop is CARKRGGSTGELFF. CDR3 in DNA: TGTGCCAGGAAGCGGGGGGGCTCCACCGGGGAGCTGTTTTTT. This chain joins TRBV9 and TRBJ2-2, with 10 bases identical to TRBD2. The CDR3 has 14 amino acids. V lost 8 bases to trimming and J lost 4 bases; unmatched junction nucleotides: 5. Germline V gene sequence: CDR1 SGDLS, CDR2 YYNGEE.

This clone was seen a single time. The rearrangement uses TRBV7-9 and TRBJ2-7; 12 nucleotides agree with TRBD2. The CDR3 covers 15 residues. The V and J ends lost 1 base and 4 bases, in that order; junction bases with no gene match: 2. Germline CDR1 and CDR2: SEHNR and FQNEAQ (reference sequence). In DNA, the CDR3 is TGTGCCAGCAGCTTAGGGACTAGCGGGGATTACGAGCAGTACTTC. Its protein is CASSLGTSGDYEQYF.

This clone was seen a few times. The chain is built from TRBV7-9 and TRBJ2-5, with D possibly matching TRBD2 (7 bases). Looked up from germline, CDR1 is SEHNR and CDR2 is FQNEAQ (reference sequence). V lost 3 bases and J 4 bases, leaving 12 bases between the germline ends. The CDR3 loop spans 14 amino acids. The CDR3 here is CASSFPGGPETQYF. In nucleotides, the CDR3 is TGTGCCAGCAGCTTTCCGGGGGGCCCAGAGACCCAGTACTTC.

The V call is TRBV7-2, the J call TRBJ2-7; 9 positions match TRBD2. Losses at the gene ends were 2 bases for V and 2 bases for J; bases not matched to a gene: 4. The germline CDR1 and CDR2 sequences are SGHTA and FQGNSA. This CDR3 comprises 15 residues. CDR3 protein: CASSLSGGKAYEQYF. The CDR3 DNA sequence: TGTGCCAGCAGCTTAAGCGGGGGGAAAGCCTACGAGCAGTACTTC.